This T cell receptor beta chain came from a study of cytomegalovirus exposure and HLA in healthy donors. In the PCR, 60 Vbeta and 13 Jbeta primers were used. The data were produced by immunoSEQ multiplex PCR, yet TCRdb's version contains in-frame clones alone and is incomplete. The table shows approximately 150,000 clones, with roughly 78% occurring only once. The donors gave bone marrow, and they were healthy. Details on this clone: Antigen: not known.

CDR1 is LNHDA and CDR2 is SQIVND in the germline V gene (reference sequence). The CDR3 is made up of 14 amino acids. Unmatched junction bases numbered 1, after V lost 2 bases and J lost 1 base. Study-level points and caveats: Later analysis showed TCR association rates varying by HLA locus, highest for DRB1 and lowest for HLA-C.

Sequenced input: PBMCs. The receptor was isolated from a woman between 50 and 59 years old in good health and CMV-seropositive. The chain couples TRBV19 to TRBJ2-7; TRBD1 agrees at 8 bases. The CDR3 DNA reads as TGTGCCAGTAGTATAACAGGGGGTTCCTACGAGCAGTACTTC. This gives the protein CASSITGGSYEQYF.